The 14 T cell receptor beta chains in this list originate from one sample, sequenced in a study of vaccination and CD4 T cells after COVID-19. This sample's treatment: roughly 11-day PBMC culture with coronavirus spike peptide pools or control peptides (ViraFEST assay). For these receptors, no antigen is known. Sequencing of DNA taken from cultured CD4+ T cells relied on the Oncomine TCR Beta short-read assay. TCRdb recomputed calls from the PCR reads with MiXCR, one row per CDR3 protein. Here the sample spans several thousand distinct CDR3 sequences, around 56% being singletons. The specimen sequenced was CD4+ T cells from blood, cultured in vitro. The receptors derive from a human donor who had recovered from COVID-19.

V usage is TRBV6-1 and J usage is TRBJ1-1, with D possibly TRBD1 on 5 matching bases. Trimming cost V 6 bases and J 7 bases, with 12 bases left between them. This CDR3 comprises 12 residues. Germline loops: CDR1 MNHNS, CDR2 SASEGT. The CDR3, as DNA: TGTGCCAGCAGCCGCGGAGGACATGAAGCTTTCTTT. This gives the protein CASSRGGHEAFF.

This clonotype was seen only a few times. The chain uses TRBV20-1 and TRBJ1-1; D perhaps matches TRBD1 (6 bases). Germline loops: CDR1 DFQATT, CDR2 SNEGSKA (reference sequence). The CDR3 contains 16 residues. This CDR3 is CRPRGEQGWTNTEAFF. CDR3 in DNA: TGCAGGCCGCGGGGAGAACAGGGTTGGACGAACACTGAAGCTTTCTTT.

Worth noting for this clonotype: Germline and junction disagree at one end, which may indicate a read error. The J gene is TRBJ1-5, the V gene TRBV7-9; tentative D call: TRBD1 (6 bases). This CDR3 spans 14 amino acids. The germline gives CDR1 SEHNR, CDR2 FQNEAQ (reference sequence). The CDR3 loop reads CASSLEGGYQPQHF. DNA for the CDR3: TGCGCCAGCAGCTTGGAAGGGGGGTATCAGCCCCAGCATTTT.

This clonotype was seen more than once but under ten times. This chain uses TRBV27 with TRBJ2-7; 10 bases are shared with TRBD1. V shed 1 base, J shed 2 bases, and the junction held 5 bases outside the gene matches. This CDR3 is built from 16 residues. Germline assignment: CDR1 MNHEY and CDR2 SMNVEV (reference sequence). CDR3 sequence (DNA): TGTGCCAGCAGTTTATATTTTGGGACAGGGGCCTACGAGCAGTACTTC. Amino acids: CASSLYFGTGAYEQYF.

J is TRBJ1-5 and V is TRBV24-1; D is uncertain. V was shortened by 5 bases and J by 4 bases, with 8 bases between the two germline ends. This CDR3 has 13 amino acids. Per the germline V gene, CDR1 is KGHDR and CDR2 is SFDVKD. The CDR3 coding sequence is TGTGCCACCAGTGGGAGTGGGAATCAGCCCCAGCATTTT. It is translated as CATSGSGNQPQHF.

The chain couples TRBV5-1 to TRBJ1-2, with TRBD1 identical over 8 bases. The junction had 13 bases not matched to a gene; V was cut back by 4 bases and J by 8 bases. Germline V gene sequence: CDR1 SGHRS, CDR2 YFSETQ. The CDR3 runs to 15 residues. The CDR3 DNA reads as TGCGCCAGCAGCGAGCCGTCCGGGACAGGATACGGCTACACCTTC. This sequence encodes CASSEPSGTGYGYTF.

The V and J genes are TRBV27 and TRBJ1-2; 8 bases map to TRBD1. CDR1 MNHEY and CDR2 SMNVEV come from the germline V gene (reference sequence). V shed 5 bases and J 8 bases; nucleotides not matched to a gene: 7. The CDR3 is 13 amino acids. CDR3 DNA: TGTGCCAGCAGTGAATGGACAGGGCAGGGCTACACCTTC. This gives the protein CASSEWTGQGYTF.

V usage is TRBV6-2 or TRBV6-3 and J usage is TRBJ2-5; D gene ambiguous. CDR1 is MNHEY, CDR2 SVGEGT, per germline. This CDR3 region has 11 residues. Deletions cut 2 bases from V and 3 bases from J, with 1 base between. The CDR3 sequence is CASSYKETQYF. In DNA, the CDR3 is TGTGCCAGCAGTTACAAAGAGACCCAGTACTTC.

The chain joins TRBV25-1 to TRBJ2-1; 10 nucleotides line up with TRBD1. The CDR3 has 18 amino acids. The junction had 13 bases not matched to a gene; V was cut back by 3 bases and J by 5 bases. Germline V gene data show CDR1 as MGHDK and CDR2 as SYGVNS. CDR3 in amino acids: CASSEAFPGTGEHNEQFF. In DNA, the CDR3 is TGTGCCAGCAGTGAGGCATTCCCCGGGACAGGGGAGCACAATGAGCAGTTCTTC.

The chain links TRBV20-1 to TRBJ2-2; D call uncertain. Trimming pared 0 bases from V and 1 base from J, leaving 24 bases between. CDR1 and CDR2 (germline): DFQATT, SNEGSKA (reference sequence). This CDR3 spans 20 amino acids. The CDR3 region is CSARDRLSSGSGVNTGELFF. CDR3 in DNA: TGCAGTGCTAGAGATCGGTTGTCGTCGGGTTCCGGAGTGAACACCGGGGAGCTGTTTTTT.

V and J are TRBV6-2 or TRBV6-3 and TRBJ1-6, with a weak D call TRBD1 (5 bases). CDR1 and CDR2 (germline): MNHEY, SVGEGT. The CDR3 runs 13 residues. V was clipped by 8 bases and J by 7 bases, with 12 bases between them. The CDR3 sequence: CASVTRGNSPLHF. The DNA of the CDR3 is TGTGCCAGCGTCACAAGGGGAAATTCACCCCTCCACTTT.

V gene TRBV7-3 combines with J gene TRBJ1-6; D unresolved. The CDR3 is made up of 14 amino acids. V gave up 2 bases and J gave up 4 bases, with 6 bases separating them. From germline, CDR1 is SGHTA and CDR2 FQGTGA. The CDR3 nucleotides read TGTGCCAGCAGCTTAGAGGCTTATAATTCACCCCTCCACTTT. This gives the protein CASSLEAYNSPLHF.

The rearrangement joins TRBV2 to TRBJ2-2; unclear D gene. Germline values: CDR1 SNHLY, CDR2 FYNNEI. Trimming removed 3 bases at V and 6 bases at J, with 8 bases between. CDR3 size: 13 residues. In nucleotides, the CDR3 is TGTGCCAGCAGTGATTTTCACCCCGGGGAGCTGTTTTTT. The encoded protein is CASSDFHPGELFF.

V gene TRBV7-9 combines with J gene TRBJ2-7, with 10 bases fitting TRBD1. The CDR3 length is 15 residues. The ends lost 2 bases at V and 5 bases at J; junction bases unmatched: 6. The germline CDR1 and CDR2 sequences are SEHNR and FQNEAQ (reference sequence). The CDR3 here is CASSLPGTGDNEQYF. CDR3 nucleotides: TGTGCCAGCAGCTTACCCGGGACAGGGGACAACGAGCAGTACTTC.